Listed below are T cell receptor beta chains from one sample, sequenced in a study of blood T cell repertoires in COVID-19. The table came from immunoSEQ multiplex PCR; TCRdb's copy has only in-frame clones and leaves some out. The sample lists fewer than 250,000 clones; 80% to 90% were seen once. The source material was PBMCs or T cells enriched from blood (not recorded which). The receptors originated from a man aged 50 or older who had been exposed to COVID-19. Both conserved end residues are part of each CDR3. The order of the fields is D gene, clone size, J gene, V gene, CDR3 protein, CDR3 DNA. A D gene is named only where the DNA matches it firmly. Clone size is shown for a subset of rows, as once, few, many or a class of expanded clone.

>TRBD1|-|TRBJ2-1|TRBV28
CASTGTGETKDNEQFF
TGTGCCAGCACTGGGACAGGGGAGACAAAAGACAATGAGCAGTTCTTC
>TRBD1|-|TRBJ1-5|TRBV28
CASSSSRGYGLNQPQHF
TGTGCCAGCAGTTCATCCAGGGGGTATGGGCTTAATCAGCCCCAGCATTTT
>TRBD1|-|TRBJ1-4|TRBV7-6
CASSLTGGFNEKLFF
TGTGCCAGCAGTTTAACAGGGGGTTTTAATGAAAAACTGTTTTTT
>-|-|TRBJ1-1|TRBV3-1/TRBV3-2
CASSQEGGLGLFSEEAFF
TGTGCCAGCAGCCAAGAAGGAGGGTTAGGGCTATTTTCTGAGGAAGCTTTCTTT
>TRBD2|once|TRBJ2-3|TRBV5-1
CASSLRSPGGPDTQYF
TGCGCCAGCAGCTTGAGGTCACCGGGAGGGCCAGATACGCAGTATTTT
>TRBD2|-|TRBJ2-3|TRBV5-4
CASSSGGWTSGFRTDTQYF
TGTGCCAGCAGCTCGGGGGGTTGGACTAGCGGGTTCCGCACAGATACGCAGTATTTT
>-|-|TRBJ2-1|TRBV24-1
CATSDWTTSYNEQFF
TGTGCCACCAGTGATTGGACTACCTCCTACAATGAGCAGTTCTTC
>-|-|TRBJ2-5|TRBV3-1/TRBV3-2
CASSQGTVYQETQYF
TGTGCCAGCAGCCAAGGGACAGTGTACCAAGAGACCCAGTACTTC
>TRBD1|-|TRBJ2-3|TRBV5-4
CASSLKGQGYTDTQYF
TGTGCCAGCAGCTTGAAGGGACAGGGGTACACAGATACGCAGTATTTT
>-|-|TRBJ2-3|TRBV24-1
CATGRRGGGTSTDTQYF
TGTGCCACCGGTAGGCGGGGTGGGGGTACTAGCACAGATACGCAGTATTTT
>TRBD2|-|TRBJ2-1|TRBV13
CASSYLAGGPHNEQFF
TGTGCCAGCAGCTATCTAGCGGGGGGGCCCCACAATGAGCAGTTCTTC
>TRBD1|-|TRBJ1-2|TRBV7-2
CASSRGTGSLYGYTF
TGTGCCAGCAGCAGGGGGACAGGGTCGCTCTATGGCTACACCTTC
>TRBD1|once|TRBJ1-1|TRBV5-1
CASSLTGGDLEAFF
TGCGCCAGCAGCCTCACAGGGGGGGACCTTGAAGCTTTCTTT
>-|-|TRBJ2-1|TRBV18
CASSPWTEQFF
TGTGCCAGCTCACCATGGACAGAGCAGTTCTTC
>-|once|TRBJ2-2|TRBV27
CASSLHRTERTGELFF
TGTGCCAGCAGTCTCCACCGGACAGAACGCACCGGGGAGCTGTTTTTT
>TRBD1|-|TRBJ1-2|TRBV25-1
CASSGNRDRNYGYTF
TGTGCCAGCAGTGGGAACAGGGACAGAAACTATGGCTACACCTTC
>TRBD2|-|TRBJ2-7|TRBV6-5
CASSQGLAVFQYF
TGTGCCAGCAGTCAGGGACTAGCGGTGTTCCAGTACTTC
>TRBD2|-|TRBJ2-7|TRBV28
CASHSGGRRIPYEQYF
TGTGCCAGCCACTCGGGAGGAAGGAGGATCCCCTACGAGCAGTACTTC
>-|-|TRBJ1-2|TRBV9
CASSDDTTYGYTF
TGTGCCAGCAGCGACGACACCACCTATGGCTACACCTTC
>-|-|TRBJ1-2|TRBV5-6
CASSLGDGSPYGYTF
TGTGCCAGCAGCTTGGGGGACGGGAGTCCCTATGGCTACACCTTC
>-|-|TRBJ1-2|TRBV7-8
CASSNPGGELGF
TGTGCCAGCAGCAACCCGGGAGGAGAGCTTGGCTTC
>TRBD2|-|TRBJ2-1|TRBV5-1
CASSRLADNEQFF
TGCGCCAGCAGCCGACTAGCGGATAATGAGCAGTTCTTC
>-|-|TRBJ1-3|TRBV6-1
CASSEGQPGNTIYF
TGTGCCAGCAGTGAAGGACAGCCCGGAAACACCATATATTTT
>TRBD2|-|TRBJ2-1|TRBV27
CASSLLAASGSNNEQFF
TGTGCCAGCAGTTTACTTGCAGCTAGCGGGAGTAACAATGAGCAGTTCTTC
>-|-|TRBJ1-2|TRBV5-1
CASSLQGFLDGYTF
TGCGCCAGCAGTTTACAGGGTTTTCTTGATGGCTACACCTTC
>-|few|TRBJ2-3|TRBV4-2
CASSQDHQSTDTQYF
TGTGCCAGCAGCCAAGATCATCAGAGCACAGATACGCAGTATTTT
>-|-|TRBJ1-1|TRBV7-9
CASSQGQYTEAFF
TGTGCCAGCAGCCAAGGACAGTACACTGAAGCTTTCTTT
>TRBD2|few|TRBJ2-2|TRBV14
CASSATSAGELFF
TGTGCCAGCAGCGCGACTAGCGCCGGGGAGCTGTTTTTT
>-|-|TRBJ1-5|TRBV19
CASSTDRNQPQHF
TGTGCCAGTAGTACAGACAGGAATCAGCCCCAGCATTTT
>TRBD1|-|TRBJ2-2|TRBV5-1
CASSNHRGSTTGELFF
TGCGCCAGCAGCAACCACAGGGGTTCCACAACCGGGGAGCTGTTTTTT